The 15 T cell receptor beta chains presented below share a single source sample, sequenced in a study of blood T cell repertoires in COVID-19. The method was immunoSEQ multiplex PCR; TCRdb's version includes in-frame clones alone and lacks a portion of them. This sample has 100,000 to 150,000 clones; around three quarters occur once, and the top ten carry about 40%. Sequencing was carried out using peripheral blood. These receptors were taken from a man in his forties or fifties with active or convalescent COVID-19.

The chain has TRBV5-1 and TRBJ1-1; D perhaps matches TRBD1 (5 bases). CDR1 SGHRS and CDR2 YFSETQ come from the germline V gene. The CDR3 totals 11 residues. V gave up 5 bases and J gave up 5 bases, with 7 bases separating them. The CDR3 bases are TGCGCCAGCAGTGGGGCTACTGAAGCTTTCTTT. Amino acid sequence: CASSGATEAFF.

The V and J genes are TRBV7-2 and TRBJ2-5; possible D gene TRBD1, 6 bases. The CDR3 runs to 14 residues. The V gene's germline CDR1 is SGHTA and CDR2 FQGNSA. Trimming left V 2 bases short and J 5 bases short, with 12 bases between. The CDR3 region has the DNA TGTGCCAGCAGCTTACCGGGACATGGGGAGACCCAGTACTTC. Translated: CASSLPGHGETQYF.

A few counts support this clone. The chain joins TRBV10-2 to TRBJ2-7; 8 bases line up with TRBD2. The ends lost 4 bases at V and 6 bases at J; junction bases unmatched: 14. Looked up from germline, CDR1 is WSHSY and CDR2 is SAAADI. The CDR3 is made up of 16 amino acids. CDR3 DNA sequence: TGCGCCAGCAGTGTAGTGGGGGGGACTAGGTCGGGCGAGCAGTACTTC. Amino acids: CASSVVGGTRSGEQYF.

The chain carries TRBV2 and TRBJ2-7, with a possible D match to TRBD2 (6 bases). The V end was cut by 4 bases, the J end by 7 bases, with 14 bases between. The CDR3 totals 13 residues. Germline assignment: CDR1 SNHLY and CDR2 FYNNEI. This CDR3 reads CASSGGTSGEQYF. The DNA for the CDR3 is TGTGCCAGCAGTGGCGGGACTTCGGGGGAGCAGTACTTC.

In this sample, this clone turned up a few times. The genes are TRBV11-2 and TRBJ1-5; TRBD1 matches 8 bases. The CDR3 is made up of 16 amino acids. V gave up 0 bases and J gave up 6 bases; unmatched junction bases: 7. CDR1 and CDR2 from the germline V gene are SGHAT and FQNNGV. The CDR3 region has the DNA TGTGCCAGCAGCTTAGATGGCGGACAGGGAAGTCAGCCCCAGCATTTT. It translates to CASSLDGGQGSQPQHF.

The gene calls are TRBV7-9 and TRBJ2-2, with D perhaps TRBD2 (6 bases). Germline values: CDR1 SEHNR, CDR2 FQNEAQ (reference sequence). The V gene lost 5 bases and the J gene lost 5 bases, with 15 bases spanning the gap. The CDR3 is 15 residues long. As DNA, the CDR3 is TGTGCCAGCAGCATTACCCGACTAGGGACCGGGGAGCTGTTTTTT. It specifies CASSITRLGTGELFF.

The rearrangement uses TRBV4-3 and TRBJ1-3, with D hard to call. Germline values: CDR1 LGHNA, CDR2 YSLEER. The CDR3 has 13 amino acids. V lost 1 base, J lost 4 bases, and 5 bases lay in between. CDR3 residues: CASSQVRGNTIYF. DNA of the CDR3: TGCGCCAGCAGCCAAGTACGGGGAAACACCATATATTTT.

This clone was detected ten times or more. The chain recombines TRBV4-1 with TRBJ2-7; no definite D call. V dropped 0 bases and J dropped 2 bases, with 8 bases sitting between them. Germline V gene lookup returns CDR1 MGHRA and CDR2 YSYEKL. The CDR3 is made up of 14 amino acids. CDR3 protein: CASSQDELPYEQYF. The CDR3 coding sequence is TGCGCCAGCAGCCAAGATGAGCTACCCTACGAGCAGTACTTC.

V is TRBV28 and J is TRBJ1-2, with 12 nucleotides matching TRBD1. CDR3 length: 14 amino acids. Losses at the gene ends were 2 bases for V and 13 bases for J; bases not matched to a gene: 8. Per germline, CDR1 MDHEN and CDR2 SYDVKM. CDR3 bases: TGTGCCAGCAGTTTACTAAGGGGGACAGGGGGCGTCACCTTC. This gives the protein CASSLLRGTGGVTF.

The chain recombines TRBV27 with TRBJ2-4, with TRBD2 matching over 9 bases. The ends lost 0 bases at V and 0 bases at J; junction bases unmatched: 3. Germline CDR1 reads MNHEY; CDR2 reads SMNVEV (reference sequence). The CDR3 spans 17 residues. The CDR3 DNA reads as TGTGCCAGCAGTTTATCGGGCGGGGGGGTAGCCAAAAACATTCAGTACTTC. This gives the protein CASSLSGGGVAKNIQYF.

The chain's CDR3 is CASQSGGKGNSPLHF. In nucleotides, the CDR3 is TGTGCCTCCCAAAGCGGGGGGAAGGGTAATTCACCCCTCCACTTT. The rearrangement joins TRBV19 to TRBJ1-6; D might be TRBD1 (5 bases). CDR1 LNHDA and CDR2 SQIVND come from the germline V gene (reference sequence). This CDR3 has 15 residues. With 11 bases removed from V and 6 bases from J, the gap between germline ends came to 20 bases.

This clone was seen once. This chain connects TRBV7-2 to TRBJ2-3; a possible D gene is TRBD1 (5 bases). The CDR3 covers 15 residues. V dropped 5 bases and J dropped 0 bases, with 12 bases sitting between them. The germline V gene encodes CDR1 SGHTA and CDR2 FQGNSA. This chain's CDR3 is CASSNPRVSTDTQYF. The CDR3 DNA reads TGTGCCAGCAGCAACCCCAGGGTTAGCACAGATACGCAGTATTTT.

This sequence joins TRBV11-2 and TRBJ1-2; TRBD1 might be the D (5 bases). CDR3 length equals 14 residues. Trimming pared 4 bases from V and 7 bases from J, leaving 16 bases between. Germline CDR1 SGHAT, CDR2 FQNNGV. The CDR3 loop reads CASSSLWQGRGYTF. The CDR3 coding sequence is TGTGCCAGCAGCTCACTCTGGCAGGGTCGTGGCTACACCTTC.

The rearrangement joins TRBV5-6 to TRBJ2-1; 8 positions match TRBD2. Germline CDR1 and CDR2: SGHDT and YYEEEE. The ends lost 3 bases at V and 13 bases at J; junction bases unmatched: 9. The CDR3 is 13 residues long. CDR3 sequence (DNA): TGTGCCAGCAGCTCCTCGCCAGCGGGAGAACAGTTCTTC. Translation: CASSSSPAGEQFF.

This chain uses TRBV5-1 with TRBJ2-3; 8 nucleotides line up with TRBD2. The CDR3 covers 14 residues. The germline V gene has CDR1 SGHRS and CDR2 YFSETQ. Losses at the gene ends were 5 bases for V and 10 bases for J; bases not matched to a gene: 12. This CDR3 is CASRETGLGMAQYF. The CDR3 nucleotides read TGCGCCAGCAGAGAGACGGGACTAGGAATGGCGCAGTATTTT.